The TCR beta chain under discussion was sequenced for a study of identical twins (dated by TCRdb to 2015 to 2016). Looking at the study overall: The study deep-sequenced TCR alpha and beta repertoires from monozygotic twins, unrelated adults of various ages and cord blood to test whether fetal clonotypes persist. To rule out contamination, replicate twin experiments were performed at different times with different library preparation protocols. Overall study outcomes, separate from this receptor: In monozygotic twins, out-of-frame TCR alpha sharing was systematically underestimated by recombination models, although the models agreed with sharing between unrelated individuals. Fewer insertions were carried by abundant cord blood beta clonotypes, a similar but weaker trend appeared in young adult naive repertoires, and no such trend appeared in memory repertoires. Because the same donors could not be followed over many years, the conclusions relied on cross-sectional statistical analysis. Invariant T cells such as MAIT and iNKT could partly confound zero-insertion analyses, though diverse VJ usage argued against this for most clonotypes. Out-of-frame TCR alpha sequences shared between twins showed an excess of low generation-probability sequences compared with coincidental sharing between unrelated individuals. The excess sharing between twins in beta out-of-frame sequences was weaker because fewer shared sequences reduced the signal-to-noise ratio.

Many counts were recorded for this clonotype. The clone's antigen remains unknown. The input lacks base qualities; no much larger clone sits a single base away. Every donor was a healthy Caucasian. Three pairs of female monozygotic twins, all aged roughly 18 to 30 years, made up the twin cohort. CD4+ and CD8+ T cell populations were isolated with positive isolation kits from Invitrogen. Receptor amplification or capture employed 5' RACE. The reads were generated on an Illumina HiSeq 2000. Template switching introduced a universal primer binding site; the final cDNA contained a unique molecular identifier, enabling accurate counting of TCR cDNA molecules. Specific primers in the conserved constant-segment region were used to synthesize first-strand cDNA for TCR alpha and beta chains. To control for contamination, each cDNA library was double barcoded with a SMART-Mk sample barcode plus Illumina barcodes. TruSeq adapter sequences and Illumina sample barcodes were added in two successive PCR steps. Sequencing of the TCR alpha and beta cDNA libraries was done on the Illumina HiSeq platform using custom primers. Per the original workflow: MiGEC was used to process raw reads and extract unique molecular identifiers, and MiXCR was used to find CDR3 positions. Recombination models were inferred per individual with the repgenHMM and IGoR tools using an EM algorithm. Shared clonotype analysis was performed with the tcR package in R, normalizing sharing by the product of cloneset sizes. To study raw recombination free of thymic and clonal selection effects, out-of-frame nonproductive sequences were analyzed. TCRdb cleaned the public reads at Q25 with fastp, built clones with MiXCR and kept in-frame beta chains. Each record represents a unique CDR3 protein, reported with the most common genes and DNA among its rows. These V and J calls derive from TCRdb rather than the authors' analysis. The sample profile shows 400,000 to 550,000 distinct CDR3 sequences; around an eighth of them were found once. Approximately 1% of the sample lies in the top ten.

The data were also submitted as part of a second study, on yellow fever vaccine responses in identical twins. Looking at the second paper: According to the authors, in identical twins the way T cells responded to vaccination appeared partly convergent and partly personalized. The study precisely tracked vaccine-responding T cell clones in identical twins.

This TCR came from a woman younger than 30 in good health. The sequenced material came from CD4+ T cells sorted from blood.

The DNA sequence reads TGTGCCACCCAGTCACTAGCGGGCACAGATACGCAGTATTTT. This encodes CATQSLAGTDTQYF. The V and J segments used are TRBV10-3 and TRBJ2-3; a stretch of 8 junction bases matches TRBD2. Trimming accounts for 10 bases at V and 1 base at J, while the number of junction bases matched to no gene is 7. CDR1 and CDR2 are read off the germline V gene as ENHRY and SYGVKD. Spanning cysteine to phenylalanine, the CDR3 consists of 14 amino acids. Of all the DNA, just the CDR3 is kept, 42 bases in frame from base 1.